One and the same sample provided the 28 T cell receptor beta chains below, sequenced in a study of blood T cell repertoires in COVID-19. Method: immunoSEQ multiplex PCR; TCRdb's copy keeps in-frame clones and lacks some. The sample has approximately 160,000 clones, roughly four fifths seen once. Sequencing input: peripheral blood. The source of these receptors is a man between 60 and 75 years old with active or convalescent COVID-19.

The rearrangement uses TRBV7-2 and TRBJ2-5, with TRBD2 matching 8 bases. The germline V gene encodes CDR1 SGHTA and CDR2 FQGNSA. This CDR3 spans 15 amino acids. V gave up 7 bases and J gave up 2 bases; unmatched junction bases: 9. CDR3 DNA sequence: TGTGCCAGCACAAAGCGGGAGATGCCTCAAGAGACCCAGTACTTC. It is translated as CASTKREMPQETQYF.

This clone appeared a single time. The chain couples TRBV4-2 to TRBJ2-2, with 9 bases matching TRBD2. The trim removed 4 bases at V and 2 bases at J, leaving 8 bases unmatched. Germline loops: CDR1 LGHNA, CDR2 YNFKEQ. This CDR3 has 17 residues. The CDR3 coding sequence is TGTGCCAGCAGCCTCAACCCGGGACTAGCAAACACCGGGGAGCTGTTTTTT. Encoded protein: CASSLNPGLANTGELFF.

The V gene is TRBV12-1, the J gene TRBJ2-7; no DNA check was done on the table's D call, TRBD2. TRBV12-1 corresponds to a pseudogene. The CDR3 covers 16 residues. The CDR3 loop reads CASSSIIGGASYEQYF. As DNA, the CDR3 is TGTGCCAGCAGTTCAATTATCGGGGGGGCATCCTACGAGCAGTACTTC.

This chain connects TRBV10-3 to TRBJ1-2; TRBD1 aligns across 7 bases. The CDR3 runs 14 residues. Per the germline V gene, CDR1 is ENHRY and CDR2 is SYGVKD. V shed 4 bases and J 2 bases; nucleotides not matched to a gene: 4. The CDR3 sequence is CAISVETGNYGYTF. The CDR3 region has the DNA TGTGCCATCAGTGTAGAGACAGGGAACTATGGCTACACCTTC.

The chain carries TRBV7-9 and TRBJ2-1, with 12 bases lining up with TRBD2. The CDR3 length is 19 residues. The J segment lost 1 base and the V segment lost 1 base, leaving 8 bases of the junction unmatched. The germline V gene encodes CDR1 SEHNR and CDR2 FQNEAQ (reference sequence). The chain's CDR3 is CASSLEMTSGGRSYNEQFF. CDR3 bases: TGTGCCAGCAGCTTAGAAATGACTAGCGGGGGAAGGTCCTACAATGAGCAGTTCTTC.

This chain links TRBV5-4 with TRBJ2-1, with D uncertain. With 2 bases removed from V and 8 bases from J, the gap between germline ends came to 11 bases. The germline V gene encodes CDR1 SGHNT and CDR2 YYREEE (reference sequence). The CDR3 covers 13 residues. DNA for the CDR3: TGTGCCAGCAGCTTTGAACGGTTTGATGAGCAGTTCTTC. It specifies CASSFERFDEQFF.

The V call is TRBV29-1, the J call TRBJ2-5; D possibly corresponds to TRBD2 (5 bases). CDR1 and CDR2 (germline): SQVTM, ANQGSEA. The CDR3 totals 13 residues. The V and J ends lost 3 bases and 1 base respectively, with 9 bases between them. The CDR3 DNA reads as TGCAGCGTTGAGAGGGCGGCCCAAGAGACCCAGTACTTC. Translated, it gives CSVERAAQETQYF.

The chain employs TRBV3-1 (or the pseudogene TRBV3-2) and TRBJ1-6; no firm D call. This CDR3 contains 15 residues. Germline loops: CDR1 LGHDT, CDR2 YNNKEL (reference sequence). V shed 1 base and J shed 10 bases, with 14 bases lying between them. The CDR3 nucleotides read TGTGCCAGCAGCCAAGCGCCAGGAGGTAGATCACCCCTCCACTTT. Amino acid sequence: CASSQAPGGRSPLHF.

CDR3 sequence: CASSRTGTGFSPLHF. The CDR3 DNA reads TGTGCCAGCAGCCGCACCGGGACAGGCTTTTCACCCCTCCACTTT. This chain connects TRBV3-1 (or the pseudogene TRBV3-2) to TRBJ1-6, with TRBD1 matching over 8 bases. V shed 4 bases, J shed 9 bases, and the junction held 8 bases outside the gene matches. Germline loops: CDR1 LGHDT, CDR2 YNNKEL (reference sequence). The CDR3 is 15 residues long.

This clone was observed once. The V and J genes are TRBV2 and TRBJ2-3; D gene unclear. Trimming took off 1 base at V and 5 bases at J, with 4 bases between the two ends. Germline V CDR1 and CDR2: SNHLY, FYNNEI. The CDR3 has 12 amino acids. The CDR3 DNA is TGTGCCAGCAGTGAAGATCGAGATACGCAGTATTTT. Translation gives CASSEDRDTQYF.

CDR3 loop: CASSMMPLTGRSNQPQHF. DNA of the CDR3: TGTGCCAGTAGTATGATGCCCTTGACGGGAAGGAGCAATCAGCCCCAGCATTTT. The chain employs TRBV19 and TRBJ1-5; the D is unclear. V was shortened by 3 bases and J by 1 base, with 19 bases between the two germline ends. Looked up from germline, CDR1 is LNHDA and CDR2 is SQIVND (reference sequence). The CDR3 spans 18 residues.

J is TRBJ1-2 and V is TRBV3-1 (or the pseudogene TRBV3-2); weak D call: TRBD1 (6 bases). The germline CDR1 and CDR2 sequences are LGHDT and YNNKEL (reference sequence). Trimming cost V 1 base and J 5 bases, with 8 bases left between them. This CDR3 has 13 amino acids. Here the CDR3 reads CASSQGTAYGYTF. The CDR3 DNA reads TGTGCCAGCAGCCAAGGGACAGCTTATGGCTACACCTTC.

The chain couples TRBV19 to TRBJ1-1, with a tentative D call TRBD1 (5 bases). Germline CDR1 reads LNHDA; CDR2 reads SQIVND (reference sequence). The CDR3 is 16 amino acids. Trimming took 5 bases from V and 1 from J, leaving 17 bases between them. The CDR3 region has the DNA TGTGCCAGTAGTCTATATAGGGCAGGGAAGAACACTGAAGCTTTCTTT. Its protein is CASSLYRAGKNTEAFF.

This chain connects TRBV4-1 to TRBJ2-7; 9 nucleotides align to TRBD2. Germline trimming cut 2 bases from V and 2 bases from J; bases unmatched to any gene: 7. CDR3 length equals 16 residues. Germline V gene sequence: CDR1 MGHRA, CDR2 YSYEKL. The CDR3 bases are TGCGCCAGCAGCCAACGCGAGACTAGCGGAACCTACGAGCAGTACTTC. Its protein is CASSQRETSGTYEQYF.

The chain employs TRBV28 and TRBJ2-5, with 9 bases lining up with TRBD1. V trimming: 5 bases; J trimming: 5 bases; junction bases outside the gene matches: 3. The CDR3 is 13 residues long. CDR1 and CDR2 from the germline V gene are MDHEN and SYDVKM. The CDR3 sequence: CASSRDREETQYF. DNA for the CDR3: TGTGCCAGCAGTCGGGACAGGGAGGAGACCCAGTACTTC. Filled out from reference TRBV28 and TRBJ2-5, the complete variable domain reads DVKVTQSSRYLVKRTGEKVFLECVQDMDHENMFWYRQDPGLGLRLIYFSYDVKMKEKGDIPEGYSVSREKKERFSLILESASTNQTSMYLCASSRDREETQYFGPGTRLLVL.

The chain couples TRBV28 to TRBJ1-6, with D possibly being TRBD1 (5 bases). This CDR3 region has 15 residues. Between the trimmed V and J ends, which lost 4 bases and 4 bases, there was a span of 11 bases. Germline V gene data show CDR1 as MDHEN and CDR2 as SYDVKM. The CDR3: CASSSGSGYNSPLHF. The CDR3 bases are TGTGCCAGCAGTTCAGGCTCAGGGTATAATTCACCCCTCCACTTT.

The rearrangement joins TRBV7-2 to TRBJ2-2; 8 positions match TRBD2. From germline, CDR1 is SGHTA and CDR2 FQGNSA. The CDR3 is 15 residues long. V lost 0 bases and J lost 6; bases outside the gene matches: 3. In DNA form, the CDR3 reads TGTGCCAGCAGCTTAGCCGGGGGGGCGGCCGGGGAGCTGTTTTTT. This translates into CASSLAGGAAGELFF.

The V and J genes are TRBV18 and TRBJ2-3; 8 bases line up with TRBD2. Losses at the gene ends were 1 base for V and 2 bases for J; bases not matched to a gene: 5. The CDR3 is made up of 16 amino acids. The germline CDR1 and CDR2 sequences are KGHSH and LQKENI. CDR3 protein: CASSPLSGGPTDTQYF. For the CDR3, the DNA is TGTGCCAGCTCACCACTTTCGGGAGGGCCCACAGATACGCAGTATTTT.

The CDR3 coding sequence is TGTGCCAGCAGCCCGGGGACAGCTCCGAACACTGAAGCTTTCTTT. Translated, it gives CASSPGTAPNTEAFF. V and J are TRBV11-3 and TRBJ1-1; 7 bases are shared with TRBD1. Trimming cost V 5 bases and J 1 base; bases outside gene matches: 7. This CDR3 is built from 15 residues. Germline-derived CDR1 and CDR2 are SGHNT and YENEEA.

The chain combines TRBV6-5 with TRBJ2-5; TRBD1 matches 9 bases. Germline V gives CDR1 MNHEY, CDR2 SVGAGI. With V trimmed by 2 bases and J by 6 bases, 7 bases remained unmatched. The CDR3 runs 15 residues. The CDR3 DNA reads TGTGCCAGCAGTTACGGGGGACAGGGATTTCAGACCCAGTACTTC. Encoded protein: CASSYGGQGFQTQYF.

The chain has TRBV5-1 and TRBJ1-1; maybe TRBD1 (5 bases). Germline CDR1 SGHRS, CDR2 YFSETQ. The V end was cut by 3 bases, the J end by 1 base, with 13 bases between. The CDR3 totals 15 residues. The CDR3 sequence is CASSYRQSTNTEAFF. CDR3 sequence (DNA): TGCGCCAGCAGCTACAGACAGTCTACGAACACTGAAGCTTTCTTT.

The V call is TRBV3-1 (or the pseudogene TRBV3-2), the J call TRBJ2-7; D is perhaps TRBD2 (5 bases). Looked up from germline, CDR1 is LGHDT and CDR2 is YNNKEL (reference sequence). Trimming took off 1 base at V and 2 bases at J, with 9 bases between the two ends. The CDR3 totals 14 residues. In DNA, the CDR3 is TGTGCCAGCAGCCAAGCTAGCCTCGCCTACGAGCAGTACTTC. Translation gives CASSQASLAYEQYF.

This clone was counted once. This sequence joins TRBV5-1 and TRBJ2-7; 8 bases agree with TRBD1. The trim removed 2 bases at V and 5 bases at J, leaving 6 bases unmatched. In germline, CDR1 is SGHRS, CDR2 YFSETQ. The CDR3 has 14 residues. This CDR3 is CASSLGTGRHEQYF. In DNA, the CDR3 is TGCGCCAGCAGCTTAGGGACAGGTCGTCACGAGCAGTACTTC.

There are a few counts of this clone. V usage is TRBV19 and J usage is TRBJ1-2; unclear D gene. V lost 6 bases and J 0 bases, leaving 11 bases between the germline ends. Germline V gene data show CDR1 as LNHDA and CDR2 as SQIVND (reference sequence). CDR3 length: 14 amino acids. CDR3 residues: CASSPSAANYGYTF. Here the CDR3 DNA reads TGTGCCAGTAGCCCCTCGGCGGCTAACTATGGCTACACCTTC.

The CDR3 DNA reads TGTGCCAGTAGTATTGGTGGGGGGAATGAGCAGTTCTTC. This gives the protein CASSIGGGNEQFF. The V gene is TRBV19, the J gene TRBJ2-1; TRBD2 is a possible D gene (6 bases). CDR3 size: 13 residues. In germline, CDR1 is LNHDA, CDR2 SQIVND (reference sequence). With 3 bases removed from V and 7 bases from J, the gap between germline ends came to 10 bases.

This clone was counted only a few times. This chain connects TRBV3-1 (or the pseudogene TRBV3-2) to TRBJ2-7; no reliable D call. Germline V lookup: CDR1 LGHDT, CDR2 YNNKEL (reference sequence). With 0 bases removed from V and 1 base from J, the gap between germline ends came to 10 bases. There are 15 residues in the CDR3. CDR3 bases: TGTGCCAGCAGCCAAGATTTATCGCAGTCCTACGAGCAGTACTTC. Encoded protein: CASSQDLSQSYEQYF.

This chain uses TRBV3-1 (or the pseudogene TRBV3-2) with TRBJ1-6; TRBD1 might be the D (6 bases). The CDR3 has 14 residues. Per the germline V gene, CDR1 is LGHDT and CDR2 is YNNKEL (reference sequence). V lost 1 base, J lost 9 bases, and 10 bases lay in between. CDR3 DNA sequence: TGTGCCAGCAGCCAAGTAGGACAGACTTCACCCCTCCACTTT. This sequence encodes CASSQVGQTSPLHF.

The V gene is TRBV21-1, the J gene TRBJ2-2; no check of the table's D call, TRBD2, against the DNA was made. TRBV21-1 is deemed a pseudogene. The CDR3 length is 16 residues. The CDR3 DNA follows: TGTGCCAGCAGCAAAGAGCAGCGGGCTAACACCGGGGAGCTGTTTTTT. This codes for CASSKEQRANTGELFF.